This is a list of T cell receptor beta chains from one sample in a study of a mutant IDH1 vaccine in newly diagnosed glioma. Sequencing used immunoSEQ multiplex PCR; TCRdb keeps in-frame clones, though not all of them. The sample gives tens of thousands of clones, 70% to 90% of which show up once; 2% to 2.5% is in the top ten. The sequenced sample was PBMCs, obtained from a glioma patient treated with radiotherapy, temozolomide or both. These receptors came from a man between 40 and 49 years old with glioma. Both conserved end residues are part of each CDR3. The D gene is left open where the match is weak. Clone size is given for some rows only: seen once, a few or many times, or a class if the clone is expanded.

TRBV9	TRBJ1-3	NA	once	TGTGCCAGCAGCGTAGTCGGAAGCTCTGGAAACACCATATATTTT	CASSVVGSSGNTIYF
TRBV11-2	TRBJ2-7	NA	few	TGTGCCAGCGACGCCCTAGTAGGTGAGCAGTACTTC	CASDALVGEQYF
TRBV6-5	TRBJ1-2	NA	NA	TGTGCCAGTAAAAGTCTGGTGGCTAACTATGGCTACACCTTC	CASKSLVANYGYTF
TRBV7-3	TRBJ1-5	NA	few	TGTGCCAGCAGCTTCCGACCCCTCGGTAATCAGCCCCAGCATTTT	CASSFRPLGNQPQHF
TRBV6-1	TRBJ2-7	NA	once	TGTGCCAGCGTAAATACACAGGGATACTCCTACGAGCAGTACTTC	CASVNTQGYSYEQYF
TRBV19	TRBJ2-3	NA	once	TGTGCCAGTAGTGCCCGGGGGGATACGCAGTATTTT	CASSARGDTQYF
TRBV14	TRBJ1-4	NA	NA	TGTGCCAGCAGCCCCCGGGGAGGCCGGGAAAAACTGTTTTTT	CASSPRGGREKLFF
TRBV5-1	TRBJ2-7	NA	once	TGCGCCAGCAGCTTGGCCGGGGACGAGCAGTACTTC	CASSLAGDEQYF
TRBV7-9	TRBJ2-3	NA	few	TGTGCCAGCAGCTCCAGGGCCCCAGATACGCAGTATTTT	CASSSRAPDTQYF
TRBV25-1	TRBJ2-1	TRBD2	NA	TGTGCCAGCAGCCAAGCGGGGGGCAATGAGCAGTTCTTC	CASSQAGGNEQFF
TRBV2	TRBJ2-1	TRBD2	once	TGTGCCAGCAGTGGCCGACTAGCCGCTAGCTCCTACAATGAGCAGTTCTTC	CASSGRLAASSYNEQFF
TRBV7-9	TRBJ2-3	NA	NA	TGTGCCAGCAGCTCTACCCCTACGCAGTATTTT	CASSSTPTQYF
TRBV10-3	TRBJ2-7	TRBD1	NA	TGTGCCATCAGTGATACAGGGGCCCTCGAGCAGTACTTC	CAISDTGALEQYF
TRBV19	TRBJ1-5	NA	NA	TGTGCCAGTAGTATAGGGCATCAGCCCCAGCATTTT	CASSIGHQPQHF
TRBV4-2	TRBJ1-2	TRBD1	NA	TGTGCCAGCAGCCATGCTGCAGGGGGTCGGGGCTACACCTTC	CASSHAAGGRGYTF
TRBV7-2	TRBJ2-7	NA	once	TGTGCCAGCAGCCCCTCCGGGGACTACGAGCAGTACTTC	CASSPSGDYEQYF
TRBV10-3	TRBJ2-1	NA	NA	TGTGCCATCAGTGAGTCGGCTAGCCGGACCTACAATGAGCAGTTCTTC	CAISESASRTYNEQFF
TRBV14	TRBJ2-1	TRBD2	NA	TGTGCCAGCAGCCTCTCGGGACTAGCGGCATACAATGAGCAGTTCTTC	CASSLSGLAAYNEQFF
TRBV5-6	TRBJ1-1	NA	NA	TGTGCCAGCAGCTTCTCCCGGGCAGAAGCTTTCTTT	CASSFSRAEAFF
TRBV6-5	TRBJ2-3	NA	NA	TGTGCCAGCAGCCGGAACCTACGGGGCACAGATACGCAGTATTTT	CASSRNLRGTDTQYF
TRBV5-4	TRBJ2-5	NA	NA	TGTGCCAGCAGCTTGCCGGCAGGGAAGGGCCAAGAGACCCAGTACTTC	CASSLPAGKGQETQYF
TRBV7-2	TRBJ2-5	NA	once	TGTGCCAGCAGCTTAGCCGGGGGTAGTGAGACCCAGTACTTC	CASSLAGGSETQYF
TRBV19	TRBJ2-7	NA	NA	TGTGCCAGTAGTTACTCCTACGAGCAGTACTTC	CASSYSYEQYF
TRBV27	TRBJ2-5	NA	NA	TGTGCCAGCAGTCCTCGGAGGGGAGAGACCCAGTACTTC	CASSPRRGETQYF
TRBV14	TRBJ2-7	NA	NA	TGTGCCAGCAGCCAAAGCTCCTACGAGCAGTACTTC	CASSQSSYEQYF
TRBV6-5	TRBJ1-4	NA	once	TGTGCCAGCAGTTACACGGACCCCACAACTAATGAAAAACTGTTTTTT	CASSYTDPTTNEKLFF
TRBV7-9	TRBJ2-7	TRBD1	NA	TGTGCCAGCAGCCGCAGGGGGCCTACGCAGAACTACGAGCAGTACTTC	CASSRRGPTQNYEQYF
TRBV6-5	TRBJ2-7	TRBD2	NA	TGTGCCAGCAGTTCAGCTAGCGGGAGGTTAAACGAGCAGTACTTC	CASSSASGRLNEQYF
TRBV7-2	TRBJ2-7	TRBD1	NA	TGTGCCAGCAGCTGGGACAGGGACTATCACTTC	CASSWDRDYHF
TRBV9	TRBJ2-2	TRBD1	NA	TGTGCCAGCAGCGCGAGGGGGACAGCAACCACCGGGGAGCTGTTTTTT	CASSARGTATTGELFF
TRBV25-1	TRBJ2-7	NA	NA	TGTGCCAGCAGTGAATATGACAGCTCCTACGAGCAGTACTTC	CASSEYDSSYEQYF
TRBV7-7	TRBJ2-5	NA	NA	TGTGCTAGCAGCCCCGAGGGACTCTACCAAGAGACCCAGTACTTC	CASSPEGLYQETQYF
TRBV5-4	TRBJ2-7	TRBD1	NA	TGTGCCAGCAGCCGAGAGGGACAGGGAACGTACGAGCAGTACTTC	CASSREGQGTYEQYF
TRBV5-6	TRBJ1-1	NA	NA	TGTGCCAGCAGCTTGGAGAGGGGTGAAGCTTTCTTT	CASSLERGEAFF
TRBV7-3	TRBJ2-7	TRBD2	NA	TGTGCCAGCAGCCCATCCGGGACTAGCTCCTACGAGCAGTACTTC	CASSPSGTSSYEQYF
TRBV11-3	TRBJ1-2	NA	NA	TGTGCCAGCACATCAAGCGGCGGCTACACCTTC	CASTSSGGYTF
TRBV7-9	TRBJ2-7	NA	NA	TGTGCCAGCAGCGCCTGGGGCGAGCAGTACTTC	CASSAWGEQYF
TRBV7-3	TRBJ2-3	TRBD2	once	TGTGCCAGCAGCTTAGCGGGAGGGCGTTTAGATACGCAGTATTTT	CASSLAGGRLDTQYF
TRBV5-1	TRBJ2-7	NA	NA	TGCGCCAGCAGCCAGTCCTACGAGCAGTACTTC	CASSQSYEQYF
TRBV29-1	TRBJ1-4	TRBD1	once	TGCAGCGTCATCTGGCAGGGGGCAGATGAAAAACTGTTTTTT	CSVIWQGADEKLFF
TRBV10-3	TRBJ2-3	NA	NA	TGTGCCATCAGGGAGGGCGGCACAGATACGCAGTATTTT	CAIREGGTDTQYF
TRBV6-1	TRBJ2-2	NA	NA	TGTGCCAGCATTCGACCAACCGTCGGGGAGCTGTTTTTT	CASIRPTVGELFF
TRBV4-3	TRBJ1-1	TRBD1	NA	TGCGCCAGCAGCCAAGAGGTTTGGGACAGGGGCAACACTGAAGCTTTCTTT	CASSQEVWDRGNTEAFF
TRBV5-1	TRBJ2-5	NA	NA	TGCGCCAGCAGCGAGCAGGGCTGGGAGACCCAGTACTTC	CASSEQGWETQYF
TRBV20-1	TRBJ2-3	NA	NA	TGCAGTGCTAGCACGGCAGATACGCAGTATTTT	CSASTADTQYF
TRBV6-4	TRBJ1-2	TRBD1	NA	TGTGCCAGCAGTGCCCATCCGACAGGGGCGGCCTATGGCTACACCTTC	CASSAHPTGAAYGYTF
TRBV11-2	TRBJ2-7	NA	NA	TGTGCCAGCAGCGAGAGCCGGGTCCTAAGCCTTTACGAGCAGTACTTC	CASSESRVLSLYEQYF
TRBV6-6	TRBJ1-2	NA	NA	TGTGCCAGCAGTTTCGGACTGACTGGAGGCTACACCTTC	CASSFGLTGGYTF
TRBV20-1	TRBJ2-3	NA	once	TGCAGTGCTACGGGGCCAGATACGCAGTATTTT	CSATGPDTQYF
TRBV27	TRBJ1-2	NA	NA	TGTGCCAGCAGTTTACGGGGCTCAGTAAACTATGGCTACACCTTC	CASSLRGSVNYGYTF
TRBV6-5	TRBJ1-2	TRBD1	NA	TGTGCCAGCAGGGGGACAGGGGGCGTCTATGGCTACACCTTC	CASRGTGGVYGYTF
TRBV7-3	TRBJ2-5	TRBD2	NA	TGTGCCAGCAGCAACGGACTAGCGGGACAAGAGACCCAGTACTTC	CASSNGLAGQETQYF
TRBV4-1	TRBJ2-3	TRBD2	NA	TGCGCCAGCAGCCAAGCCTCCAGCGGGAGGGCTGATACGCAGTATTTT	CASSQASSGRADTQYF
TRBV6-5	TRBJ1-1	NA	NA	TGTGCCAGCAGTTTTACCCCGGGAGGGGGGACTGAAGCTTTCTTT	CASSFTPGGGTEAFF
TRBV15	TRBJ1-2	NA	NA	TGTGCCACCAGCAGAGTCGATCCAGAGTACTATGGCTACACCTTC	CATSRVDPEYYGYTF
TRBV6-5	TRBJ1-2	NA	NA	TGTGCCAGCAGGTTTGCGGGGCAGGATGGCTACACCTTC	CASRFAGQDGYTF
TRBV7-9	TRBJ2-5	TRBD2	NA	TGTGCCAGCAGCTTAGGGACTAGCGGGCAAGAGACCCAGTACTTC	CASSLGTSGQETQYF